Listed below are T cell receptor beta chains from one sample, sequenced in a study of graft-versus-host responses after intestinal transplantation. Sequenced by immunoSEQ multiplex PCR; TCRdb stores in-frame clones only, minus some. This sample has 12,000 to 15,000 clones; roughly 35% occur once, and the top ten carry roughly 1.9%. The sequencing used alloreactive CD8+ T cells from a mixed lymphocyte reaction culture, collected before intestinal transplant. These receptors were collected from a human patient who received an intestinal transplant. Both conserved end residues are part of each CDR3. The D gene is left open where the match is weak. Size values are once, few and many counts, or a class for expanded clones, and some rows have none.

d_gene | abundance | j_gene | v_gene | CDR3aa | CDR3nt
TRBD1 | . | TRBJ2-1 | TRBV7-9 | CASSFLGQSSYNEQFF | TGTGCCAGCAGCTTTTTGGGACAGAGCTCCTACAATGAGCAGTTCTTC
TRBD1 | . | TRBJ2-1 | TRBV4-3 | CASSRNPGTGRYNEQFF | TGCGCCAGCAGCCGAAACCCCGGGACAGGACGCTACAATGAGCAGTTCTTC
TRBD1 | . | TRBJ1-6 | TRBV19 | CASSISTGTAYNSPLHF | TGTGCCAGTAGTATTTCCACGGGGACAGCCTATAATTCACCCCTCCACTTT
. | . | TRBJ2-7 | TRBV29-1 | CSVDQGYEQYF | TGCAGCGTTGATCAGGGCTACGAGCAGTACTTC
. | few | TRBJ2-1 | TRBV19 | CASSGGGDLNEQFF | TGTGCCAGTAGTGGTGGCGGCGATCTAAATGAGCAGTTCTTC
TRBD1 | medium-sized | TRBJ2-7 | TRBV6-6 | CASSPDQGVVSEQYF | TGTGCCAGCAGCCCCGACCAGGGGGTCGTGAGCGAGCAGTACTTC
TRBD1 | . | TRBJ1-4 | TRBV7-9 | CASSPDGGQPNEKLFF | TGTGCCAGCAGCCCAGACGGGGGACAGCCTAATGAAAAACTGTTTTTT
TRBD1 | few | TRBJ2-7 | TRBV18 | CASSPGQGSYEQYF | TGTGCCAGCTCACCCGGACAGGGCTCCTACGAGCAGTACTTC
TRBD1 | . | TRBJ2-7 | TRBV10-1 | CASSDTGVLNEQYF | TGCGCCAGCAGTGATACAGGGGTTCTGAACGAGCAGTACTTC
. | . | TRBJ2-7 | TRBV5-5 | CASSLAQGGLYEQYF | TGTGCCAGCAGCTTGGCACAGGGGGGGCTATACGAGCAGTACTTC
TRBD2 | . | TRBJ2-3 | TRBV27 | CASSLLGEIAGGTDTQYF | TGTGCCAGCAGTTTATTGGGAGAAATAGCGGGGGGTACAGATACGCAGTATTTT
. | few | TRBJ2-2 | TRBV13 | CASSLQETNTGELFF | TGTGCCAGCAGCTTACAGGAAACGAACACCGGGGAGCTGTTTTTT
TRBD1 | . | TRBJ2-2 | TRBV9 | CASRDRDRVGELFF | TGTGCCAGCAGAGACCGGGACAGGGTAGGGGAGCTGTTTTTT
. | . | TRBJ2-5 | TRBV4-3 | CASSQGSTIQETQYF | TGCGCCAGCAGCCAGGGATCGACTATCCAAGAGACCCAGTACTTC
TRBD1 | few | TRBJ2-5 | TRBV5-6 | CASSASGTGLTQYF | TGTGCCAGCAGCGCCTCCGGGACAGGGTTGACCCAGTACTTC
. | medium-sized | TRBJ1-1 | TRBV7-9 | CASSSGQLNTEAFF | TGTGCCAGCAGCTCAGGACAATTGAACACTGAAGCTTTCTTT
TRBD1 | . | TRBJ1-1 | TRBV6-6 | CASSSPQGANTEAFF | TGTGCCAGCAGTTCTCCACAGGGGGCGAACACTGAAGCTTTCTTT
TRBD2 | . | TRBJ2-7 | TRBV7-2 | CASSPTSGGFKSQYF | TGTGCCAGCAGCCCTACTAGCGGGGGGTTCAAATCGCAGTACTTC
TRBD1 | . | TRBJ2-3 | TRBV7-9 | CASSPQGTLGADTQYF | TGTGCCAGCAGCCCACAGGGGACACTGGGGGCAGATACGCAGTATTTT
. | . | TRBJ1-1 | TRBV9 | CASNVQSWNTEAFF | TGTGCCAGCAACGTGCAGTCGTGGAACACTGAAGCTTTCTTT
. | few | TRBJ2-1 | TRBV9 | CASSVGSPGGEQFF | TGTGCCAGCAGCGTTGGGTCTCCAGGGGGGGAGCAGTTCTTC
. | few | TRBJ1-2 | TRBV15 | CATSTEEVESLPPNYGYTF | TGTGCCACCAGCACCGAAGAGGTGGAGTCCTTACCACCTAACTATGGCTACACCTTC
TRBD2 | . | TRBJ2-7 | TRBV4-3 | CASSQGPGGSGYEQYF | TGCGCCAGCAGCCAAGGTCCGGGAGGGTCGGGCTACGAGCAGTACTTC
. | few | TRBJ1-4 | TRBV4-1 | CASSQGTGVGEKLFF | TGCGCCAGCAGCCAGGGCACGGGGGTTGGTGAAAAACTGTTTTTT
. | few | TRBJ1-1 | TRBV30 | CAWSLGSEAFF | TGTGCCTGGAGTCTCGGGTCAGAAGCTTTCTTT
. | . | TRBJ1-1 | TRBV11-2 | CASSVGRGGENTEAFF | TGTGCCAGCAGCGTTGGGAGGGGCGGAGAGAACACTGAAGCTTTCTTT
. | few | TRBJ1-5 | TRBV6-5 | CASKKTGHSNQPQHF | TGTGCCAGCAAAAAAACAGGCCATAGCAATCAGCCCCAGCATTTT
TRBD1 | . | TRBJ1-1 | TRBV4-1 | CASSPGQLYTEAFF | TGCGCCAGCAGCCCGGGACAGCTATACACTGAAGCTTTCTTT
. | medium-sized | TRBJ1-6 | TRBV30 | CAWSVAYSPLHF | TGTGCCTGGAGTGTAGCGTATTCACCCCTCCACTTT